This T cell receptor beta chain was documented in a study of T cell responses to AZD1222 COVID-19 vaccine. Profiled with immunoSEQ multiplex PCR; TCRdb holds only in-frame clones, not every one. The table includes 140,000 to 150,000 clones, around 89% detected once. The CDR3 contains 16 residues. The V gene lost 8 bases and the J gene lost 0 bases, with 19 bases spanning the gap. Germline loops: CDR1 MNHNY, CDR2 SVGAGI (reference sequence). Here the sequenced sample was peripheral blood, taken on day 0 of AZD1222 vaccination. This sequence originates from an adult in good health. The chain couples TRBV6-6 to TRBJ1-1; D is possibly TRBD1 (5 bases). CDR3 loop: CASGLRGRVMNTEAFF. CDR3 in DNA: TGTGCCAGCGGCCTAAGGGGCAGGGTGATGAACACTGAAGCTTTCTTT.